These 22 T cell receptor beta chains came from one sample sequenced in a study of CD8 T cells in ankylosing spondylitis. For these receptors, no antigen is known. TCRdb redid the calling of the 5' RACE reads with MiXCR, one entry per CDR3 protein. The data show a few hundred thousand distinct CDR3 sequences, about a fifth seen once. Study-level findings and limits: Blood of patients with ankylosing spondylitis appeared to be characterized by a TCR beta motif of seven or eight highly homologous variants.

The specimen sequenced was blood, either unsorted or a sorted T cell fraction (not recorded which). All receptors come from a male donor with ankylosing spondylitis.

V gene TRBV28 combines with J gene TRBJ2-7; D ambiguous. The V and J ends lost 6 bases and 2 bases respectively, with 14 bases between them. The CDR3 has 14 amino acids. The germline CDR1 and CDR2 sequences are MDHEN and SYDVKM. CDR3 nucleotide sequence: TGTGCCAGCAGCCCCCCTGGATCTCCCTACGAGCAGTACTTC. Its translation is CASSPPGSPYEQYF.

The chain uses TRBV29-1 and TRBJ1-2; D uncertain. Germline CDR1 SQVTM, CDR2 ANQGSEA. V lost 7 bases and J 0 bases, leaving 12 bases between the germline ends. CDR3 length equals 13 residues. The CDR3 loop is CSARSDTNYGYTF. CDR3 coding DNA: TGCAGCGCCCGGTCGGATACTAACTATGGCTACACCTTC.

This clonotype has a handful of counts. The CDR3 loop is CASSPLGGLGANVLTF. For the CDR3, the DNA is TGTGCCAGCAGTCCCTTGGGGGGGCTTGGGGCCAACGTCCTGACTTTC. The chain joins TRBV28 to TRBJ2-6; D possibly corresponds to TRBD2 (7 bases). From germline, CDR1 is MDHEN and CDR2 SYDVKM. Between the trimmed V and J ends, which lost 5 bases and 3 bases, there was a span of 14 bases. The CDR3 loop spans 16 amino acids.

V gene TRBV3-1 combines with J gene TRBJ2-4; D possibly corresponds to TRBD2 (5 bases). This CDR3 is built from 12 residues. Per the germline V gene, CDR1 is LGHDT and CDR2 is YNNKEL (reference sequence). V lost 2 bases and J lost 13, with 12 bases in between. Here the CDR3 reads CASSQTGVRQYF. The CDR3 coding sequence is TGTGCCAGCAGCCAAACCGGGGTTAGACAGTACTTC. Full variable domain (missing parts from reference TRBV3-1 and TRBJ2-4): DTAVSQTPKYLVTQMGNDKSIKCEQNLGHDTMYWYKQDSKKFLKIMFSYNNKELIINETVPNRFSPKSPDKAHLNLHINSLELGDSAVYFCASSQTGVRQYFGAGTRLSVL.

This chain joins TRBV6-1 and TRBJ2-7; D is unclear. This CDR3 contains 16 residues. Trimming removed 5 bases at V and 0 bases at J, with 17 bases between. In germline, CDR1 is MNHNS, CDR2 SASEGT. CDR3 sequence (DNA): TGTGCCAGCAGTCCCCTGGGCCTGATTAGCTCCTACGAGCAGTACTTC. Translated, it gives CASSPLGLISSYEQYF.

Only a few counts were recorded for this clonotype. V usage is TRBV2 and J usage is TRBJ2-1; D call uncertain. The length of the CDR3 is 13 residues. Germline assignment: CDR1 SNHLY and CDR2 FYNNEI. The V gene lost 4 bases and the J gene lost 8 bases, with 12 bases spanning the gap. CDR3 residues: CASSVRRADEQFF. CDR3 in DNA: TGTGCCAGCAGTGTGCGTCGGGCCGATGAGCAGTTCTTC.

The chain recombines TRBV28 with TRBJ2-7; 12 bases are a match to TRBD1. The trim removed 5 bases at V and 3 bases at J, leaving 2 bases unmatched. Germline V gene data show CDR1 as MDHEN and CDR2 as SYDVKM. This CDR3 region has 14 residues. CDR3 coding DNA: TGTGCCAGCAGTGGGACAGGGGGCGGCTACGAGCAGTACTTC. Translation gives CASSGTGGGYEQYF. The full variable domain, rest sourced from reference TRBV28 and TRBJ2-7, is DVKVTQSSRYLVKRTGEKVFLECVQDMDHENMFWYRQDPGLGLRLIYFSYDVKMKEKGDIPEGYSVSREKKERFSLILESASTNQTSMYLCASSGTGGGYEQYFGPGTRLTVT.

The genes are TRBV5-1 and TRBJ1-1; D is unresolved. The CDR3 extends over 16 amino acids. Germline CDR1 reads SGHRS; CDR2 reads YFSETQ. V lost 0 bases to trimming and J lost 1 base, with 13 bases between them. The CDR3 reads CASSLEGAPSNTEAFF. CDR3 nucleotides: TGCGCCAGCAGCTTGGAGGGTGCCCCATCGAACACTGAAGCTTTCTTT.

This clonotype was counted between two and nine times. The J gene is TRBJ2-3, the V gene TRBV7-9; a possible D gene is TRBD2 (7 bases). Trimming pared 5 bases from V and 0 bases from J, leaving 12 bases between. Looked up from germline, CDR1 is SEHNR and CDR2 is FQNEAQ (reference sequence). CDR3 length: 15 amino acids. The CDR3 here is CASSPRGASTDTQYF. The CDR3 DNA is TGTGCCAGCAGCCCTCGGGGGGCGAGCACAGATACGCAGTATTTT.

This clonotype was counted ten times or more. CDR3 sequence reads: CASSSVLGVEAFF. Written as DNA, the CDR3 is TGTGCCAGCAGTTCTGTCTTGGGGGTTGAAGCTTTCTTT. The chain couples TRBV6-2 or TRBV6-3 to TRBJ1-1, with D maybe TRBD1 (5 bases). In germline, CDR1 is MNHEY, CDR2 SVGEGT. The CDR3 covers 13 residues. V was trimmed by 4 bases and J by 7 bases, leaving 13 bases between them.

The chain couples TRBV10-3 to TRBJ1-2; unclear D gene. With 3 bases removed from V and 2 bases from J, the gap between germline ends came to 10 bases. This CDR3 spans 14 amino acids. Germline assignment: CDR1 ENHRY and CDR2 SYGVKD. CDR3 protein: CAISESGRNYGYTF. In DNA form, the CDR3 reads TGTGCCATCAGTGAATCCGGCAGAAACTATGGCTACACCTTC.

V usage is TRBV11-2 and J usage is TRBJ2-1, with D possibly being TRBD1 or TRBD2 (5 bases each). Germline lookup yields CDR1 SGHAT and CDR2 FQNNGV. This CDR3 is built from 16 residues. V gave up 3 bases and J gave up 8 bases, with 20 bases separating them. The DNA of the CDR3 is TGTGCCAGCAGCTTGGCCCTCGGGGCGGATGGGGATGAGCAGTTCTTC. Protein product: CASSLALGADGDEQFF.

The J gene is TRBJ2-7, the V gene TRBV7-2; D is possibly TRBD1 (6 bases). Trimming left V 5 bases short and J 5 bases short, with 19 bases between. Germline loops: CDR1 SGHTA, CDR2 FQGNSA. The CDR3 loop spans 15 amino acids. CDR3 nucleotides: TGTGCCAGCAGCCCCTCCCAGGGGTGGAATCACGAGCAGTACTTC. It translates to CASSPSQGWNHEQYF.

This chain uses TRBV2 with TRBJ2-2; tentatively, D is TRBD2 (7 bases). Germline values: CDR1 SNHLY, CDR2 FYNNEI. The CDR3 is 16 residues long. V shed 8 bases and J shed 5 bases, with 21 bases lying between them. CDR3 in DNA: TGTGCCAGCTCCCCTGGGGGGGGCGGAGGAACCGGGGAGCTGTTTTTT. Protein product: CASSPGGGGGTGELFF.

This clonotype was seen a handful of times. The chain joins TRBV20-1 to TRBJ1-5; maybe TRBD1 (5 bases). Germline V gene sequence: CDR1 DFQATT, CDR2 SNEGSKA (reference sequence). The CDR3 is made up of 14 amino acids. The V gene lost 6 bases and the J gene lost 2 bases, with 14 bases spanning the gap. In DNA form, the CDR3 reads TGCAGTGCAGAAGCAGGGCCCGGCAATCAGCCCCAGCATTTT. Protein product: CSAEAGPGNQPQHF.

There are a few counts of this clonotype. The V gene is TRBV29-1, the J gene TRBJ2-5; either TRBD1 or TRBD2 may supply D (5 bases each). Looked up from germline, CDR1 is SQVTM and CDR2 is ANQGSEA. The length of the CDR3 is 13 residues. The V gene lost 3 bases and the J gene lost 7 bases, with 15 bases spanning the gap. In DNA, the CDR3 is TGCAGCGTTGATGGGGCAGCGGCTCGGACCCAGTACTTC. It is translated as CSVDGAAARTQYF.

V usage is TRBV29-1 and J usage is TRBJ1-5, with TRBD1 identical over 7 bases. This CDR3 contains 12 residues. Germline loops: CDR1 SQVTM, CDR2 ANQGSEA. V dropped 7 bases and J dropped 11; count of bases not matched to a gene: 11. In nucleotides, the CDR3 is TGCAGCGCAAGGACAGGCCGAGGGGCCCAGCATTTT. This translates into CSARTGRGAQHF.

This chain joins TRBV25-1 and TRBJ1-1; 8 nucleotides line up with TRBD1. The germline V gene has CDR1 MGHDK and CDR2 SYGVNS. The CDR3 is 14 amino acids. V shed 4 bases and J 10 bases; nucleotides not matched to a gene: 11. CDR3 DNA sequence: TGTGCCAGCAGTGTACCGGGACAGGACTTACCAGCTTTCTTT. It encodes CASSVPGQDLPAFF.

This clonotype was found a few times. This chain connects TRBV18 to TRBJ2-3; a possible D gene is TRBD2 (5 bases). The CDR3 covers 15 residues. V was shortened by 1 base and J by 6 bases, with 14 bases between the two germline ends. Germline CDR1 and CDR2: KGHSH and LQKENI. As DNA, the CDR3 is TGTGCCAGCTCACCACGCCTCACCTCGGGGGATACGCAGTATTTT. Translated, it gives CASSPRLTSGDTQYF.

The rearrangement uses TRBV7-9 and TRBJ2-3, with D unclear. The length of the CDR3 is 15 residues. V lost 2 bases, J lost 3 bases, and 12 bases lay in between. Germline V lookup: CDR1 SEHNR, CDR2 FQNEAQ (reference sequence). Here the CDR3 reads CASSLFLSITDTQYF. The DNA for the CDR3 is TGTGCCAGCAGCTTATTCCTGAGTATAACAGATACGCAGTATTTT.

This clonotype was seen only a few times. V and J are TRBV3-1 and TRBJ1-3; D remains unclear. Germline values: CDR1 LGHDT, CDR2 YNNKEL (reference sequence). The V and J ends lost 8 bases and 0 bases respectively, with 11 bases between them. The CDR3 is 14 residues long. CDR3: CASLDRSSGNTIYF. For the CDR3, the DNA is TGTGCCAGCCTAGACCGCTCCTCTGGAAACACCATATATTTT.

The CDR3 region is CASSVGGSLAGELFF. CDR3 DNA: TGTGCCAGCAGCGTAGGTGGGAGCCTGGCCGGGGAGCTGTTTTTT. This sequence joins TRBV9 and TRBJ2-2; the D gene is possibly TRBD2 (5 bases). Trimming pared 0 bases from V and 6 bases from J, leaving 12 bases between. Germline lookup yields CDR1 SGDLS and CDR2 YYNGEE. The CDR3 runs to 15 residues.